Listed below are T cell receptor beta chains from one sample, sequenced in a study of blood T cell repertoires in COVID-19. The method was immunoSEQ multiplex PCR; TCRdb's version includes in-frame clones alone and lacks a portion of them. In the table there are roughly 700,000 clones, around 90% of which are singletons. Source material: peripheral blood. These receptors came from a woman between 18 and 29 years old with acute or convalescent COVID-19. Both conserved end residues are part of each CDR3. D genes are given only for firm matches. The listing skips clone size in some rows; elsewhere it reads once, few, many or a size class.

clone_size | j_call | v_call | d_call | cdr3_aa | cdr3_nt
once | TRBJ1-2 | TRBV6-1 | NA | CASSEAEVAFYGYTF | TGTGCCAGCAGTGAAGCGGAGGTGGCTTTCTATGGCTACACCTTC
NA | TRBJ1-2 | TRBV25-1 | TRBD1 | CASSESGVTGGTF | TGTGCCAGCAGTGAATCGGGCGTTACAGGGGGCACCTTC
NA | TRBJ2-3 | TRBV6-2/TRBV6-3 | NA | CASSYLGGTDTQYF | TGTGCCAGCAGTTACCTGGGAGGCACAGATACGCAGTATTTT
NA | TRBJ1-2 | TRBV2 | TRBD1 | CASSEYGGTGSGYTF | TGTGCCAGCAGTGAATATGGTGGGACAGGGAGTGGCTACACCTTC
NA | TRBJ1-4 | TRBV12-2 | NA | CASRLGGGTCNEKLFF | TGTGCAAGTCGCTTAGGAGGGGGCACGTGTAATGAAAAACTGTTTTTT
NA | TRBJ1-2 | TRBV30 | NA | CAWRDTVNYGYTF | TGTGCCTGGAGGGACACAGTTAACTATGGCTACACCTTC
few | TRBJ1-1 | TRBV28 | NA | CASSFDRLNTEAFF | TGTGCCAGCAGTTTTGACAGACTGAACACTGAAGCTTTCTTT
NA | TRBJ2-7 | TRBV25-1 | TRBD1 | CASSETGGKDEQYF | TGTGCCAGCAGTGAGACAGGGGGCAAGGACGAGCAGTACTTC
NA | TRBJ1-1 | TRBV19 | NA | CASSTHRQGNTEAFF | TGTGCCAGTAGTACACACAGGCAAGGGAACACTGAAGCTTTCTTT
NA | TRBJ1-5 | TRBV2 | NA | CASSPGGRDSNQPQHF | TGTGCCAGCAGCCCCGGGGGACGGGATAGCAATCAGCCCCAGCATTTT
NA | TRBJ1-1 | TRBV5-4 | NA | CASSFLDTEAFF | TGTGCCAGCAGCTTCCTAGACACTGAAGCTTTCTTT
NA | TRBJ2-5 | TRBV30 | TRBD1 | CAWRQLGLTGRKETQYF | TGTGCCTGGAGGCAACTCGGATTGACAGGGCGGAAGGAGACCCAGTACTTC
NA | TRBJ2-4 | TRBV3-1/TRBV3-2 | TRBD1 | CASSPGTAIGKNIQYF | TGTGCCAGCAGCCCGGGGACAGCGATAGGCAAAAACATTCAGTACTTC
NA | TRBJ2-7 | TRBV29-1 | TRBD2 | CSVETSGTSYEQYF | TGCAGCGTTGAGACTAGCGGGACATCCTACGAGCAGTACTTC
NA | TRBJ2-1 | TRBV5-1 | TRBD1 | CASSLQGQTYNEQFF | TGCGCCAGCAGCCTCCAGGGACAGACCTACAATGAGCAGTTCTTC
NA | TRBJ1-1 | TRBV15 | NA | CATSRDRGNTEAFF | TGTGCCACCAGCAGAGATAGGGGAAACACTGAAGCTTTCTTT
NA | TRBJ1-1 | TRBV5-1 | NA | CASSLISLLNTEAFF | TGCGCCAGCAGCTTGATAAGCCTCCTTAACACTGAAGCTTTCTTT
NA | TRBJ1-5 | TRBV6-5 | NA | CASTDPLAGQPQHF | TGTGCCAGCACCGACCCTTTGGCGGGGCAGCCCCAGCATTTT
NA | TRBJ2-6 | TRBV6-4 | NA | CASSDSLGAGANVLTF | TGTGCCAGCAGTGACTCGTTGGGAGCTGGGGCCAACGTCCTGACTTTC
NA | TRBJ2-5 | TRBV24-1 | NA | CATSDYRVGGFGQETQYF | TGTGCCACCAGTGATTATCGGGTCGGAGGGTTCGGACAAGAGACCCAGTACTTC
NA | TRBJ2-1 | TRBV18 | TRBD1 | CASSPGQGYYNEQFF | TGTGCCAGCTCACCGGGACAGGGCTACTACAATGAGCAGTTCTTC
NA | TRBJ2-3 | TRBV5-1 | NA | CASSLGTFGGDTQYF | TGCGCCAGCAGCTTGGGTACCTTCGGGGGAGATACGCAGTATTTT
once | TRBJ1-5 | TRBV19 | NA | CASRPPLRARVGSNQPQHF | TGTGCCAGTAGACCCCCCCTACGCGCGAGGGTAGGTAGCAATCAGCCCCAGCATTTT
NA | TRBJ2-3 | TRBV28 | NA | CASSYTTQYF | TGTGCCAGCAGCTATACCACGCAGTATTTT
NA | TRBJ2-2 | TRBV24-1 | NA | CATSDPRSVGSSGELFF | TGTGCCACCAGTGATCCCCGTTCAGTGGGGAGTTCCGGGGAGCTGTTTTTT
once | TRBJ1-2 | TRBV30 | TRBD1 | CAWRPGQGAYEGYTF | TGTGCCTGGAGACCGGGACAGGGGGCATATGAGGGCTACACCTTC
once | TRBJ1-5 | TRBV21-1 | NA | CASSKAPVTGGKSNQPQHF | TGTGCCAGCAGCAAAGCACCAGTCACAGGGGGGAAAAGCAATCAGCCCCAGCATTTT
NA | TRBJ2-3 | TRBV9 | TRBD2 | CASSVVGTSGGPGGDTQYF | TGTGCCAGCAGCGTAGTCGGGACTAGCGGGGGACCCGGGGGAGATACGCAGTATTTT
NA | TRBJ2-5 | TRBV30 | NA | CAWCGGYLGETQYF | TGTGCCTGGTGTGGGGGCTACCTCGGAGAGACCCAGTACTTC
NA | TRBJ1-1 | TRBV5-1 | NA | CASSLGPGMNTEAFF | TGCGCCAGCAGCTTGGGGCCAGGGATGAACACTGAAGCTTTCTTT
NA | TRBJ1-4 | TRBV7-9 | NA | CASSLGFGDNEKLFF | TGTGCCAGCAGCTTAGGTTTCGGAGATAATGAAAAACTGTTTTTT
NA | TRBJ2-7 | TRBV3-1/TRBV3-2 | NA | CASSQARDNSYEQYF | TGTGCCAGCAGCCAAGCTCGGGACAATTCCTACGAGCAGTACTTC
NA | TRBJ1-6 | TRBV7-6 | TRBD1 | CASSLGRGQYNSPLHF | TGTGCCAGCAGCTTAGGGAGGGGACAGTACAATTCACCCCTCCACTTT
once | TRBJ1-2 | TRBV6-5 | NA | CASRSVVLDGYTF | TGTGCCAGCCGCAGTGTCGTCCTGGATGGCTACACCTTC
NA | TRBJ1-2 | TRBV24-1 | NA | CATSDLDKPRPQNYGYTF | TGTGCCACCAGTGATTTGGACAAACCACGGCCTCAAAACTATGGCTACACCTTC
once | TRBJ1-5 | TRBV27 | NA | CASSRGLNQPQHF | TGTGCCAGCAGCAGAGGGTTGAATCAGCCCCAGCATTTT
NA | TRBJ2-3 | TRBV11-3 | NA | CASSLGAGTDTQYF | TGTGCCAGCAGCTTAGGGGCAGGGACAGATACGCAGTATTTT
few | TRBJ1-1 | TRBV5-4 | TRBD1 | CASSLDQGGKAFF | TGTGCCAGCAGCTTGGACCAGGGGGGTAAAGCTTTCTTT
NA | TRBJ2-2 | TRBV7-6 | TRBD1 | CASSFVGTENTGELFF | TGTGCCAGCAGCTTCGTGGGGACAGAGAACACCGGGGAGCTGTTTTTT
NA | TRBJ1-1 | TRBV13 | TRBD1 | CASTRAGGLDTEAFF | TGTGCCAGCACTCGGGCAGGGGGCTTGGACACTGAAGCTTTCTTT
NA | TRBJ1-1 | TRBV7-9 | NA | CASSLANWRTEAFF | TGTGCCAGCAGCTTAGCGAATTGGAGAACTGAAGCTTTCTTT
once | TRBJ1-1 | TRBV7-3 | NA | CASSSRQNTEAFF | TGTGCCAGCAGCTCGCGACAGAACACTGAAGCTTTCTTT
once | TRBJ1-2 | TRBV19 | TRBD1 | CASKITGDRGGYTF | TGTGCCAGTAAAATTACAGGGGACCGGGGTGGCTACACCTTC
NA | TRBJ2-5 | TRBV7-2 | TRBD1 | CASSRRDRPQETQYF | TGTGCCAGCAGCCGCCGGGACAGGCCCCAAGAGACCCAGTACTTC
once | TRBJ1-5 | TRBV21-1 | NA | CASSKDSPYSNQPQHF | TGTGCCAGCAGCAAAGACTCCCCCTATAGCAATCAGCCCCAGCATTTT
NA | TRBJ2-5 | TRBV30 | NA | CAWSLRETQYF | TGTGCCTGGAGTCTGAGGGAGACCCAGTACTTC